These T cell receptor beta chains were read from a single sample in a study of blood T cell repertoires in COVID-19. Here immunoSEQ multiplex PCR was the method, and the copy in TCRdb shows in-frame clones only, minus some. The top ten hold approximately 11% of the sample, which has about 170,000 clones, 65% to 85% seen once. Source material: peripheral blood. These receptors came from a man aged 65 to 85 with active or convalescent COVID-19. Both conserved end residues are part of each CDR3. The D gene is left open where the match is weak. Clone size, where shown, is once, few, many, or a class for clones that have expanded.

J gene: TRBJ1-1; clone size: .; D gene: .; V gene: TRBV18; CDR3 protein: CASSPILEDSGGSLNTEAFF; CDR3 DNA: TGTGCCAGCTCACCAATCCTCGAGGACAGTGGAGGTTCCCTGAACACTGAAGCTTTCTTT
J gene: TRBJ2-3; clone size: .; D gene: TRBD1; V gene: TRBV10-1; CDR3 protein: CASSLGQSGTDTQYF; CDR3 DNA: TGCGCCAGCAGCCTGGGACAGAGTGGGACAGATACGCAGTATTTT
J gene: TRBJ1-5; clone size: few; D gene: TRBD1; V gene: TRBV5-5; CDR3 protein: CASRSSDRANQPQHF; CDR3 DNA: TGTGCCAGCAGGTCATCGGACAGGGCGAATCAGCCCCAGCATTTT
J gene: TRBJ2-5; clone size: few; D gene: .; V gene: TRBV7-2; CDR3 protein: CASSATEQETQYF; CDR3 DNA: TGTGCCAGCAGCGCCACAGAACAAGAGACCCAGTACTTC
J gene: TRBJ1-5; clone size: .; D gene: TRBD1; V gene: TRBV7-2; CDR3 protein: CASSSTGLQPQHF; CDR3 DNA: TGTGCCAGCAGCTCGACAGGGCTACAGCCCCAGCATTTT
J gene: TRBJ2-3; clone size: .; D gene: TRBD2; V gene: TRBV5-1; CDR3 protein: CASTLTSGSPDTQYF; CDR3 DNA: TGCGCCAGCACGCTGACTAGCGGGAGCCCAGATACGCAGTATTTT
J gene: TRBJ1-6; clone size: .; D gene: TRBD1; V gene: TRBV6-2/TRBV6-3; CDR3 protein: CASSYHPTGGRSPLHF; CDR3 DNA: TGTGCCAGCAGTTACCATCCGACAGGGGGAAGATCACCCCTCCACTTT
J gene: TRBJ2-7; clone size: .; D gene: TRBD2; V gene: TRBV6-5; CDR3 protein: CASSYRRLAGPYEQYF; CDR3 DNA: TGTGCCAGCAGTTACCGCCGATTAGCGGGACCCTACGAGCAGTACTTC
J gene: TRBJ2-2; clone size: .; D gene: .; V gene: TRBV6-2/TRBV6-3; CDR3 protein: CASSYSTYTGELFF; CDR3 DNA: TGTGCCAGCAGTTACTCGACTTACACCGGGGAGCTGTTTTTT
J gene: TRBJ1-2; clone size: .; D gene: .; V gene: TRBV29-1; CDR3 protein: CSVEVPGVGGYTF; CDR3 DNA: TGCAGCGTTGAAGTCCCGGGTGTGGGTGGCTACACCTTC
J gene: TRBJ2-7; clone size: .; D gene: TRBD1; V gene: TRBV20-1; CDR3 protein: CSASRDRGPYEQYF; CDR3 DNA: TGCAGTGCTAGTCGGGACAGGGGGCCCTACGAGCAGTACTTC
J gene: TRBJ1-5; clone size: .; D gene: .; V gene: TRBV5-1; CDR3 protein: CASSLQGTDQPQHF; CDR3 DNA: TGCGCCAGCAGCTTACAGGGAACAGATCAGCCCCAGCATTTT
J gene: TRBJ1-1; clone size: .; D gene: TRBD1; V gene: TRBV4-3; CDR3 protein: CASSQWDREGAEAFF; CDR3 DNA: TGCGCCAGCAGCCAATGGGACAGGGAGGGCGCTGAAGCTTTCTTT
J gene: TRBJ2-4; clone size: .; D gene: .; V gene: TRBV4-3; CDR3 protein: CASSSQGQEDIQYF; CDR3 DNA: TGCGCCAGCAGCTCCCAGGGGCAGGAAGACATTCAGTACTTC
J gene: TRBJ2-7; clone size: .; D gene: .; V gene: TRBV28; CDR3 protein: CASIGGAPPYEQYF; CDR3 DNA: TGTGCCAGCATAGGGGGGGCCCCGCCATACGAGCAGTACTTC
J gene: TRBJ1-5; clone size: once; D gene: TRBD1; V gene: TRBV5-6; CDR3 protein: CASSLGQGGFKGPNQPQHF; CDR3 DNA: TGTGCCAGCAGCCTGGGACAGGGCGGGTTTAAAGGGCCTAATCAGCCCCAGCATTTT
J gene: TRBJ1-6; clone size: .; D gene: .; V gene: TRBV6-5; CDR3 protein: CASRGGAVSPLHF; CDR3 DNA: TGTGCCAGCCGGGGGGGGGCGGTTTCACCCCTCCACTTT
J gene: TRBJ2-2; clone size: .; D gene: .; V gene: TRBV2; CDR3 protein: CASSEHREIGELFF; CDR3 DNA: TGTGCCAGCAGTGAACACAGGGAAATCGGGGAGCTGTTTTTT
J gene: TRBJ1-1; clone size: .; D gene: TRBD1; V gene: TRBV9; CDR3 protein: CASSDYRTGVTEAFF; CDR3 DNA: TGTGCCAGCAGCGACTACCGGACAGGGGTTACTGAAGCTTTCTTT
J gene: TRBJ2-7; clone size: .; D gene: TRBD1; V gene: TRBV27; CDR3 protein: CASSLDRATYEQYF; CDR3 DNA: TGTGCCAGCAGCTTAGACAGGGCAACCTACGAGCAGTACTTC
J gene: TRBJ2-5; clone size: .; D gene: TRBD2; V gene: TRBV7-2; CDR3 protein: CASSFDSGRAETQYF; CDR3 DNA: TGTGCCAGCAGCTTTGATAGCGGGAGGGCAGAGACCCAGTACTTC
J gene: TRBJ1-4; clone size: .; D gene: .; V gene: TRBV18; CDR3 protein: CASSPPSTGREKLFF; CDR3 DNA: TGTGCCAGCTCACCACCATCGACAGGACGCGAAAAACTGTTTTTT
J gene: TRBJ1-4; clone size: .; D gene: .; V gene: TRBV5-6; CDR3 protein: CASSFRQSSNEKLFF; CDR3 DNA: TGTGCCAGCAGCTTCCGACAGAGTTCTAATGAAAAACTGTTTTTT
J gene: TRBJ1-5; clone size: .; D gene: .; V gene: TRBV28; CDR3 protein: CASRTGVFGNQPQHF; CDR3 DNA: TGTGCCAGCAGGACGGGTGTTTTTGGCAATCAGCCCCAGCATTTT
J gene: TRBJ1-2; clone size: .; D gene: TRBD1; V gene: TRBV28; CDR3 protein: CASSLPTGARGYTF; CDR3 DNA: TGTGCCAGCAGTTTGCCTACAGGGGCACGTGGCTACACCTTC
J gene: TRBJ1-4; clone size: once; D gene: .; V gene: TRBV6-6; CDR3 protein: CASSPGGVFNEKLFF; CDR3 DNA: TGTGCCAGCAGTCCCGGGGGGGTATTTAATGAAAAACTGTTTTTT
J gene: TRBJ2-7; clone size: .; D gene: .; V gene: TRBV11-2; CDR3 protein: CASSLEPTVPYEQYF; CDR3 DNA: TGTGCCAGCAGCTTAGAACCAACGGTTCCCTACGAGCAGTACTTC
J gene: TRBJ1-1; clone size: .; D gene: .; V gene: TRBV7-9; CDR3 protein: CASSLHIGNTEAFF; CDR3 DNA: TGTGCCAGCAGCTTACATATCGGGAACACTGAAGCTTTCTTT
J gene: TRBJ2-5; clone size: .; D gene: TRBD1; V gene: TRBV9; CDR3 protein: CASSVGQGRGLTQYF; CDR3 DNA: TGTGCCAGCAGCGTAGGACAGGGGCGAGGGTTGACCCAGTACTTC
J gene: TRBJ1-1; clone size: .; D gene: .; V gene: TRBV14; CDR3 protein: CASSPRQLTEAFF; CDR3 DNA: TGTGCCAGCAGCCCCAGACAGCTCACTGAAGCTTTCTTT
J gene: TRBJ2-3; clone size: .; D gene: TRBD2; V gene: TRBV27; CDR3 protein: CASSLRAGTSSTNAQYF; CDR3 DNA: TGTGCCAGCAGTTTAAGGGCTGGGACTAGCTCGACAAACGCACAGTATTTT
J gene: TRBJ2-6; clone size: .; D gene: .; V gene: TRBV6-2/TRBV6-3; CDR3 protein: CASSSQQGLSSGANVLTF; CDR3 DNA: TGTGCCAGCAGTTCGCAGCAGGGGTTAAGCTCTGGGGCCAACGTCCTGACTTTC
J gene: TRBJ2-5; clone size: .; D gene: .; V gene: TRBV12-3/TRBV12-4; CDR3 protein: CASRGRGETQYF; CDR3 DNA: TGTGCCAGCAGAGGTAGGGGAGAGACCCAGTACTTC
J gene: TRBJ1-6; clone size: .; D gene: TRBD1; V gene: TRBV7-2; CDR3 protein: CASSIQGQFYNSPLHF; CDR3 DNA: TGTGCCAGCAGCATCCAGGGACAGTTCTATAATTCACCCCTCCACTTT
J gene: TRBJ2-4; clone size: once; D gene: .; V gene: TRBV28; CDR3 protein: CASSPVANIQYF; CDR3 DNA: TGTGCCAGCAGTCCGGTAGCGAACATTCAGTACTTC
J gene: TRBJ2-4; clone size: .; D gene: .; V gene: TRBV27; CDR3 protein: CASSLLGVAKNIQYF; CDR3 DNA: TGTGCCAGCAGTTTATTGGGAGTAGCCAAAAACATTCAGTACTTC
J gene: TRBJ2-3; clone size: .; D gene: .; V gene: TRBV25-1; CDR3 protein: CASTSRGGIGTDTQYF; CDR3 DNA: TGTGCCAGCACCTCGAGAGGCGGGATTGGCACAGATACGCAGTATTTT
J gene: TRBJ2-7; clone size: .; D gene: .; V gene: TRBV19; CDR3 protein: CATNGPGHGKLEQYF; CDR3 DNA: TGTGCCACAAACGGACCGGGACACGGGAAACTAGAGCAGTACTTC
J gene: TRBJ2-3; clone size: .; D gene: TRBD1; V gene: TRBV6-5; CDR3 protein: CASRTGNTQYF; CDR3 DNA: TGTGCCAGCAGGACAGGGAATACGCAGTATTTT
J gene: TRBJ1-1; clone size: .; D gene: TRBD1; V gene: TRBV5-1; CDR3 protein: CASSPTTGSGEAFF; CDR3 DNA: TGCGCCAGCAGCCCCACGACAGGGTCTGGTGAAGCTTTCTTT
J gene: TRBJ1-2; clone size: .; D gene: .; V gene: TRBV30; CDR3 protein: CAWSARQGYYGYTF; CDR3 DNA: TGTGCCTGGAGTGCCAGGCAGGGATACTATGGCTACACCTTC
J gene: TRBJ1-5; clone size: .; D gene: .; V gene: TRBV24-1; CDR3 protein: CATSSRLSNQPQHF; CDR3 DNA: TGTGCCACCAGTAGCAGACTAAGCAATCAGCCCCAGCATTTT
J gene: TRBJ1-3; clone size: .; D gene: .; V gene: TRBV15; CDR3 protein: CATSQSRGSGNTIYF; CDR3 DNA: TGTGCCACCAGTCAGAGCCGGGGAAGTGGAAACACCATATATTTT
J gene: TRBJ2-7; clone size: .; D gene: TRBD1; V gene: TRBV27; CDR3 protein: CASSLTGTGFYEQYF; CDR3 DNA: TGTGCCAGCAGTTTAACCGGGACAGGGTTCTACGAGCAGTACTTC
J gene: TRBJ2-7; clone size: .; D gene: .; V gene: TRBV20-1; CDR3 protein: CSVTGIYEQYF; CDR3 DNA: TGCAGTGTCACGGGGATTTACGAGCAGTACTTC
J gene: TRBJ2-3; clone size: .; D gene: .; V gene: TRBV9; CDR3 protein: CASSVGPNPGTQYF; CDR3 DNA: TGTGCCAGCAGCGTTGGTCCGAACCCAGGTACGCAGTATTTT
J gene: TRBJ2-7; clone size: .; D gene: .; V gene: TRBV6-2/TRBV6-3; CDR3 protein: CASSYQTGHPANNYEQYF; CDR3 DNA: TGTGCCAGCAGTTACCAAACTGGACACCCGGCCAACAACTACGAGCAGTACTTC
J gene: TRBJ2-7; clone size: .; D gene: TRBD1; V gene: TRBV5-1; CDR3 protein: CASSSSTGGGEQYF; CDR3 DNA: TGCGCCAGCAGCAGCTCGACAGGGGGTGGGGAGCAGTACTTC
J gene: TRBJ2-1; clone size: .; D gene: TRBD2; V gene: TRBV18; CDR3 protein: CASSIGLAGDNEQFF; CDR3 DNA: TGTGCCAGCTCAATCGGACTAGCGGGAGACAATGAGCAGTTCTTC
J gene: TRBJ1-1; clone size: .; D gene: .; V gene: TRBV7-2; CDR3 protein: CASSTRREAFF; CDR3 DNA: TGTGCCAGCAGCACCCGGAGGGAAGCTTTCTTT
J gene: TRBJ1-3; clone size: .; D gene: TRBD1; V gene: TRBV6-6; CDR3 protein: CASSPQGRGVSGNTIYF; CDR3 DNA: TGTGCCAGCAGTCCACAGGGGCGCGGAGTCTCTGGAAACACCATATATTTT
J gene: TRBJ1-5; clone size: once; D gene: .; V gene: TRBV4-1; CDR3 protein: CASSVGGESNQPQHF; CDR3 DNA: TGCGCCAGCAGCGTAGGGGGGGAGAGCAATCAGCCCCAGCATTTT